This entry concerns a single T cell receptor (beta chain). The germline CDR1 and CDR2 sequences are SGHVS and FNYEAQ. V was pared by 5 bases and J by 2 bases, with 20 bases between. This CDR3 comprises 17 residues. This sample is part of a study of T-cell memory formation after mild COVID-19. TCRdb passed the 5' RACE reads through MiXCR, listing each CDR3 protein once. The sample carries some 450,000 distinct CDR3 sequences, approximately 18% recorded once. The sequencing sample was made of PBMCs or a T cell subset sorted from them (not recorded which). This sequence was found in a man aged 18 to 30 who had mild COVID-19 (a few samples of this study predate the infection). Cell type and time point are not known. The chain is built from TRBV7-6 and TRBJ2-3, with D possibly called TRBD1 or TRBD2 (5 bases each). CDR3 residues: CASSSPAGARITDTQYF. The CDR3, as DNA: TGTGCCAGCAGCAGCCCCGCCGGGGCCAGGATCACAGATACGCAGTATTTT.